These 8 T cell receptor beta chains originate from one sample sequenced in a study of vaccination effects on CD4 cells after COVID-19. These receptors' antigens are unknown. Only in-frame clones appear in the TCRdb table, and some are missing; sequencing was by immunoSEQ multiplex PCR. The table records 20,000 to 25,000 clones, roughly 75% of them present only once. When nine to ten days of culture had elapsed, CD4+ T cells were isolated. This specimen consisted of CD4+ T cells from PBMCs cultured without peptide, obtained before COVID-19 vaccination. The receptors were sampled from a human donor who received a COVID-19 vaccine.

The chain is built from TRBV5-4 and TRBJ1-1; 7 bases fit TRBD1. J was trimmed by 5 bases and V by 0 bases; bases with no gene match: 4. This CDR3 is built from 14 residues. The V gene's germline CDR1 is SGHNT and CDR2 YYREEE (reference sequence). In DNA form, the CDR3 reads TGTGCCAGCAGCTTGGAAGGGGGCTGGACTGAAGCTTTCTTT. Translating it yields CASSLEGGWTEAFF.

This chain uses TRBV11-3 with TRBJ2-2, with D possibly TRBD2 on 5 matching bases. The germline gives CDR1 SGHNT, CDR2 YENEEA. Deletions cut 0 bases from V and 5 bases from J, with 13 bases between. The CDR3 length is 16 residues. This CDR3 is CASSLDGGDITGELFF. The CDR3 region has the DNA TGTGCCAGCAGCTTAGATGGAGGAGACATAACCGGGGAGCTGTTTTTT.

This sequence joins TRBV4-2 and TRBJ2-7; 11 positions agree with TRBD1. V dropped 1 base and J dropped 3; count of bases not matched to a gene: 11. This CDR3 has 18 residues. Germline CDR1 and CDR2: LGHNA and YNFKEQ. The CDR3 DNA reads as TGTGCCAGCAGCCAAGCCGGGTCGTGGGGACAGGGGGGCTACGAGCAGTACTTC. It is translated as CASSQAGSWGQGGYEQYF.

V usage is TRBV13 and J usage is TRBJ2-7, with 7 positions matching TRBD1. This CDR3 region has 14 residues. Per the germline V gene, CDR1 is PRHDT and CDR2 is FYEKMQ (reference sequence). J lost 3 bases, V lost 4 bases, and 6 bases had no gene match. The CDR3 DNA is TGTGCCAGCAGCTCAACCGACAGGGACTACGAGCAGTACTTC. Translating it yields CASSSTDRDYEQYF.

This chain links TRBV7-2 with TRBJ1-4; the D is unclear. Germline V CDR1 and CDR2: SGHTA, FQGNSA. The CDR3 length is 18 residues. V lost 1 base and J 0 bases, leaving 15 bases between the germline ends. The CDR3 nucleotides are TGTGCCAGCAGCTTAGAGATGAACAGCCTTGCAACTAATGAAAAACTGTTTTTT. Translating gives CASSLEMNSLATNEKLFF.

The chain links TRBV13 to TRBJ2-7; 7 bases agree with TRBD2. The CDR3 contains 17 residues. The trim removed 4 bases at V and 4 bases at J, leaving 16 bases unmatched. CDR1 and CDR2 (germline): PRHDT, FYEKMQ (reference sequence). The CDR3 nucleotides are TGTGCCAGCAGCTCTCCCCGCCTGGGCGGGAGCTTGTACGAGCAGTACTTC. It yields the protein CASSSPRLGGSLYEQYF.

The chain carries TRBV3-1 (or the pseudogene TRBV3-2) and TRBJ2-7; 8 nucleotides align to TRBD1. Germline lookup yields CDR1 LGHDT and CDR2 YNNKEL (reference sequence). The length of the CDR3 is 13 residues. V was pared by 4 bases and J by 5 bases, with 4 bases of the junction left unmatched. Here the CDR3 DNA reads TGTGCCAGCAGCCCGGACAGGGATAACGAGCAGTACTTC. As protein: CASSPDRDNEQYF.

The gene calls are TRBV10-3 and TRBJ1-5, with TRBD1 identical over 7 bases. The CDR3 has 15 residues. The V gene end was trimmed by 5 bases and the J gene end by 1 base; junction bases not matched to a gene: 5. Germline values: CDR1 ENHRY, CDR2 SYGVKD. The CDR3 DNA reads TGTGCCATCAGTACCGGGACAGAGAGCAATCAGCCCCAGCATTTT. Amino acids: CAISTGTESNQPQHF.